This T cell receptor beta chain emerged from a study of CXCR3-negative and CXCR3-positive naive CD8 T cells. For this clonotype: Its antigen is not identified.

The study made its TRB cDNA libraries by 5' RACE, adding UMI labels. From its re-call of the 5' RACE reads, TCRdb lists each CDR3 protein once, without DNA. Recorded for this sample: about 120,000 distinct CDR3 sequences. General study results and limits: When CXCR3-positive naive cells were set against CXCR3-negative naive cells, the former had more hydrophobic TRB CDR3s.

Germline assignment: CDR1 SGDLS and CDR2 YYNGEE. CDR3 length equals 16 residues. Sequenced sample: naive CXCR3+ CD8+ T cells from blood. The subset here: CD45RO-CCR7+CD27+CD95- naive CD8+ T cells expressing CXCR3 (TNR3+). The chain employs TRBV9 and TRBJ1-6. The TCR originated in a human donor in good health. Some clones in this sample may be carry-over from other donors' samples. CDR3 amino acids: CASSNTEEGWNSPLHF.